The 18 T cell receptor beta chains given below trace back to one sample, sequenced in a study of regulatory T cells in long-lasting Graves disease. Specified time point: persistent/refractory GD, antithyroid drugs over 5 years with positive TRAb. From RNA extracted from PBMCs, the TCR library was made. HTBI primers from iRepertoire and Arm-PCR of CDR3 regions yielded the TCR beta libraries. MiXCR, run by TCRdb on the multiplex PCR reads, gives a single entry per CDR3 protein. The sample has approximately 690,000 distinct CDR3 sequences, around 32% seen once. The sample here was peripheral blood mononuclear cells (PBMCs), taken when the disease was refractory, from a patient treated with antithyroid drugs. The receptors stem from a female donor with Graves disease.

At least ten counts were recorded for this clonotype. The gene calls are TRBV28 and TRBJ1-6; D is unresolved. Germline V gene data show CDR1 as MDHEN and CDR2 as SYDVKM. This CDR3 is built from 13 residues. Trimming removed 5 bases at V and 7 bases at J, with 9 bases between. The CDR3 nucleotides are TGTGCCAGCAGTCCCGTTTTCAATTCACCCCTCCACTTT. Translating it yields CASSPVFNSPLHF. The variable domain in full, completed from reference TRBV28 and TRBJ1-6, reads DVKVTQSSRYLVKRTGEKVFLECVQDMDHENMFWYRQDPGLGLRLIYFSYDVKMKEKGDIPEGYSVSREKKERFSLILESASTNQTSMYLCASSPVFNSPLHFGNGTRLTVT.

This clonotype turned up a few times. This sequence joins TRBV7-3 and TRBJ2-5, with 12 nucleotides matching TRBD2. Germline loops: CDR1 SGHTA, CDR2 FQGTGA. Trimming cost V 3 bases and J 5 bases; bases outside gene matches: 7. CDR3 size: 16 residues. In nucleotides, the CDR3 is TGTGCCAGCAGCTTCGCTAGCGGGAGGGTGTGTGAGACCCAGTACTTC. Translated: CASSFASGRVCETQYF.

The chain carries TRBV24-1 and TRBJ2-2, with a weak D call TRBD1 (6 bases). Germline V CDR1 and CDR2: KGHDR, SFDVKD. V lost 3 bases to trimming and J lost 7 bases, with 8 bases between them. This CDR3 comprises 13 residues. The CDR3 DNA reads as TGTGCCACCAGTGATGCAGGGGACGGGGAGCTGTTTTTT. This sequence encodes CATSDAGDGELFF.

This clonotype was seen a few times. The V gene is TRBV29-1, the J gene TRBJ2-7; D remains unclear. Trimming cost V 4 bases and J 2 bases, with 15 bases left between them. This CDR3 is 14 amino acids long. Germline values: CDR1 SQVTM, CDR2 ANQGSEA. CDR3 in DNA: TGCAGCGTTGTGGGGTTTTCAAGTGCCTACGAGCAGTACTTC. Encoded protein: CSVVGFSSAYEQYF.

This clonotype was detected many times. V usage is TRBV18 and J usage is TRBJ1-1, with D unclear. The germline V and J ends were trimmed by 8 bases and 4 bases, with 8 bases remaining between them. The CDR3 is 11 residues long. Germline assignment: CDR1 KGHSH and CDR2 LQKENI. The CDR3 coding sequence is TGTGCCAGCAGTCCCGTCACTGAAGCTTTCTTT. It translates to CASSPVTEAFF.

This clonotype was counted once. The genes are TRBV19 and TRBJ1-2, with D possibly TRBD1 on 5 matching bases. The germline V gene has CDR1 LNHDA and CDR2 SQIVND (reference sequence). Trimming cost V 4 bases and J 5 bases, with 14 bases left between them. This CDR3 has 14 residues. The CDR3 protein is CASSKVGQAYGYTF. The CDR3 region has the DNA TGTGCCAGTAGTAAGGTGGGGCAGGCGTATGGCTACACCTTC.

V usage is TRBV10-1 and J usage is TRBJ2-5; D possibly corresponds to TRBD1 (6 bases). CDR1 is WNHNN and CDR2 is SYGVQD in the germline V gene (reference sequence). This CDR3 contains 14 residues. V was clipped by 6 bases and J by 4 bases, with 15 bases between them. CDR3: CASSPDSLSETQYF. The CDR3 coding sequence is TGCGCCAGCAGCCCGGACAGTTTGTCAGAGACCCAGTACTTC.

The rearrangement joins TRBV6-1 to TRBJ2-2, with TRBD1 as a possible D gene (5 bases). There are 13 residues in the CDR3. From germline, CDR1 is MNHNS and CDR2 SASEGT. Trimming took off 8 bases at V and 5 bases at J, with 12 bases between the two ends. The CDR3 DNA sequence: TGTGCCAGCGAGAGCCAGGGTACCGGGGAGCTGTTTTTT. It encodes CASESQGTGELFF.

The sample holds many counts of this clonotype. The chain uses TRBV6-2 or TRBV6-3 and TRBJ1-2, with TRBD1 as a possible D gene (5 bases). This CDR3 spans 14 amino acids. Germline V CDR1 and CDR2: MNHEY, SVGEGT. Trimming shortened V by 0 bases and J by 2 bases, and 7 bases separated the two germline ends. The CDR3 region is CASSYSAGNYGYTF. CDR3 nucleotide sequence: TGTGCCAGCAGTTACTCGGCAGGGAACTATGGCTACACCTTC.

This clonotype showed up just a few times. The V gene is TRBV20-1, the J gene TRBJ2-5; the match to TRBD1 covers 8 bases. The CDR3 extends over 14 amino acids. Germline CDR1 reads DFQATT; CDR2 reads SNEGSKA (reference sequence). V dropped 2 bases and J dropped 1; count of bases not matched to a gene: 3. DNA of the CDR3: TGCAGTGCTAGAAAGGACAGGGTCCAAGAGACCCAGTACTTC. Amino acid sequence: CSARKDRVQETQYF.

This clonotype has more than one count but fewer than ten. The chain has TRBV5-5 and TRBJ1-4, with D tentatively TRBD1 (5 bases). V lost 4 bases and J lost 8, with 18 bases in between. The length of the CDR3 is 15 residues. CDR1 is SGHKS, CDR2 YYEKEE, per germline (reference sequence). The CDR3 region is CASSVPGPPGEKLFF. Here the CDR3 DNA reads TGTGCCAGCAGCGTACCGGGTCCTCCAGGGGAAAAACTGTTTTTT.

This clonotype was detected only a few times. The CDR3 protein is CASSLGAASGGYEQYF. In DNA form, the CDR3 reads TGTGCCAGCAGCTTAGGAGCGGCTAGCGGGGGGTACGAGCAGTACTTC. The chain carries TRBV11-2 and TRBJ2-7; 11 nucleotides align to TRBD2. From germline, CDR1 is SGHAT and CDR2 FQNNGV. The CDR3 length is 16 residues. The junction had 6 bases not matched to a gene; V was cut back by 1 base and J by 4 bases.

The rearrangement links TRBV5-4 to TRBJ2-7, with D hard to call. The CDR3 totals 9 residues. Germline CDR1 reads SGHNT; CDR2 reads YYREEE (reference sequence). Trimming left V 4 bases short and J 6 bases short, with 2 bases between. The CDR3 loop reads CASSGEQYF. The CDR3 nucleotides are TGTGCCAGCAGCGGCGAGCAGTACTTC.

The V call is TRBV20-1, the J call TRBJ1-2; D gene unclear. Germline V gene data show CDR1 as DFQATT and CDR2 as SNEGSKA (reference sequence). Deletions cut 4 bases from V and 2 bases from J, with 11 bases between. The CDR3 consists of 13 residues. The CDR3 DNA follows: TGCAGTGCTACCGGGGAAGGGAACTATGGCTACACCTTC. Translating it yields CSATGEGNYGYTF.

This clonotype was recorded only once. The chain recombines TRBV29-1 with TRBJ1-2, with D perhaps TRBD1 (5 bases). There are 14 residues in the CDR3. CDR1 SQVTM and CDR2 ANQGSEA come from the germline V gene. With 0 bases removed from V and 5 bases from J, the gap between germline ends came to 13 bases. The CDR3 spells CSVEEGDGPYGYTF. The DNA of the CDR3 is TGCAGCGTTGAAGAGGGGGACGGACCTTATGGCTACACCTTC.

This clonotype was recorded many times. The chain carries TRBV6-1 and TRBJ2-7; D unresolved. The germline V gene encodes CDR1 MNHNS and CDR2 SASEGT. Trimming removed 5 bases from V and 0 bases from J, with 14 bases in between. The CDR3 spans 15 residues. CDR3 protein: CASSMKPDGSYEQYF. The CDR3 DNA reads TGTGCCAGCAGTATGAAACCCGACGGCTCCTACGAGCAGTACTTC.

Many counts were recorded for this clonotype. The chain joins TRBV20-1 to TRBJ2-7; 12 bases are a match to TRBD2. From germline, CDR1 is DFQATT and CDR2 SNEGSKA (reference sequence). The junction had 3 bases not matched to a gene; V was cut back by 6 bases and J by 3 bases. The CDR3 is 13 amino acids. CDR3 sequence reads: CSAELAGGYEQYF. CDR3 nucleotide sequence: TGCAGTGCCGAACTAGCGGGAGGCTACGAGCAGTACTTC.

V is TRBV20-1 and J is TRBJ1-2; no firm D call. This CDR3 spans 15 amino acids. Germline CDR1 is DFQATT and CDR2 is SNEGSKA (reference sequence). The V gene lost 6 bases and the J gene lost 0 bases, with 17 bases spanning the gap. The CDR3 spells CSARSPDGANYGYTF. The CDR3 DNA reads TGCAGTGCGAGGTCGCCGGACGGTGCTAACTATGGCTACACCTTC.